One sample yielded the 23 T cell receptor beta chains listed below, sequenced in a study of cytomegalovirus exposure and HLA in healthy donors. PCR primers comprised 60 Vbeta and 13 Jbeta primers. Profiled with immunoSEQ multiplex PCR; TCRdb holds only in-frame clones, not every one. The sample includes over 150,000 clones, about 80% of them seen just once. Sequencing used PBMCs. All receptors derive from a woman aged 55-69 years in good health and CMV-seropositive.

This clone has only a few counts. Compared with germline, one end of the junction differs, possibly owing to a read error. J is TRBJ2-5 and V is TRBV7-7; 9 bases match TRBD1. CDR3 length equals 13 residues. The V gene's germline CDR1 is SSHAT and CDR2 FNYEAQ (reference sequence). The CDR3 nucleotides are TGTGCTAGCAGCTCAACAGGGGGCGAGACCCAGTACTTC. It encodes CASSSTGGETQYF.

The V call is TRBV5-4, the J call TRBJ1-3; unclear D gene. V was shortened by 3 bases and J by 4 bases, with 14 bases between the two germline ends. This CDR3 region has 15 residues. Looked up from germline, CDR1 is SGHNT and CDR2 is YYREEE (reference sequence). The CDR3 region is CASSSDIGGGNTIYF. CDR3 nucleotides: TGTGCCAGCAGCTCCGACATCGGCGGGGGAAACACCATATATTTT.

The chain combines TRBV30 with TRBJ1-5; 9 nucleotides agree with TRBD1. This CDR3 is 12 amino acids long. The junction had 9 bases not matched to a gene; V was cut back by 3 bases and J by 15 bases. Germline V gives CDR1 GTSNPN, CDR2 SVGIG (reference sequence). The CDR3 DNA reads as TGTGCCTGGAGGGAAACAGGGGGCCCTACGCATTTT. Translation gives CAWRETGGPTHF.

This CDR3 reads CASSQEIVAGARGDEQYF. The CDR3 DNA is TGTGCCAGCAGCCAAGAAATCGTAGCGGGAGCACGAGGTGACGAGCAGTACTTC. This rearrangement joins TRBV4-2 to TRBJ2-7; 9 bases are shared with TRBD2. This CDR3 is built from 18 residues. Germline lookup yields CDR1 LGHNA and CDR2 YNFKEQ. V dropped 0 bases and J dropped 5; count of bases not matched to a gene: 14.

The sample holds a few counts of this clone. The chain links TRBV11-3 to TRBJ2-1, with 12 positions matching TRBD2. The CDR3 spans 15 residues. Trimming removed 5 bases from V and 6 bases from J; junction bases left unmatched: 5. Germline values: CDR1 SGHNT, CDR2 YENEEA. CDR3 protein: CASSQGTSGFNEQFF. CDR3 sequence (DNA): TGTGCCAGCAGCCAAGGGACTAGCGGGTTCAATGAGCAGTTCTTC.

This chain uses TRBV6-1 with TRBJ1-3; 7 bases are shared with TRBD1. Losses at the gene ends were 6 bases for V and 4 bases for J; bases not matched to a gene: 9. Germline CDR1 MNHNS, CDR2 SASEGT. The CDR3 spans 15 residues. The CDR3 sequence: CASSPNGDRGNTIYF. CDR3 nucleotides: TGTGCCAGCAGCCCCAACGGGGACAGAGGAAACACCATATATTTT.

This clone showed up just once. The chain joins TRBV19 to TRBJ1-1; TRBD1 is a possible D gene (6 bases). Looked up from germline, CDR1 is LNHDA and CDR2 is SQIVND (reference sequence). The length of the CDR3 is 16 residues. Trimming took off 5 bases at V and 0 bases at J, with 16 bases between the two ends. As DNA, the CDR3 is TGTGCCAGTAGTCCGCGGCCAGGGGCTCTGAACACTGAAGCTTTCTTT. This gives the protein CASSPRPGALNTEAFF.

On this clone itself: The same CDR3 arises from other DNA sequences in this sample as well. The V call is TRBV27, the J call TRBJ2-1, with 7 bases identical to TRBD2. Trimming took 1 base from V and 4 from J; bases not matched to a gene: 1. The CDR3 is 14 amino acids. From germline, CDR1 is MNHEY and CDR2 SMNVEV (reference sequence). The CDR3 protein is CASSLWGGYNEQFF. CDR3 in DNA: TGTGCCAGCAGTTTATGGGGGGGGTACAATGAGCAGTTCTTC.

This clone has more than one count but fewer than ten. The chain joins TRBV5-4 to TRBJ1-2, with TRBD1 matching 9 bases. Germline loops: CDR1 SGHNT, CDR2 YYREEE (reference sequence). There are 14 residues in the CDR3. After removal of 4 bases from V and 5 bases from J, the junction contained 6 bases not matched to a gene. The CDR3, as DNA: TGTGCCAGCAGCCCACAGGGGGCAAGGTATGGCTACACCTTC. Its translation: CASSPQGARYGYTF.

The J gene is TRBJ2-5, the V gene TRBV28, with 8 bases matching TRBD2. V shed 2 bases, J shed 3 bases, and the junction held 5 bases outside the gene matches. Germline loops: CDR1 MDHEN, CDR2 SYDVKM. This CDR3 is built from 15 residues. CDR3 in DNA: TGTGCCAGCAGTTTACCGACTAGCGCAAAAGAGACCCAGTACTTC. It codes for CASSLPTSAKETQYF.

Of note for this clone: The sample has other DNA sequences that encode this CDR3 too. The V gene is TRBV9, the J gene TRBJ2-1; 11 bases agree with TRBD2. CDR1 SGDLS and CDR2 YYNGEE come from the germline V gene. V dropped 3 bases and J dropped 4; count of bases not matched to a gene: 3. The CDR3 extends over 15 amino acids. CDR3 loop: CASSAGTSGYNEQFF. In DNA form, the CDR3 reads TGTGCCAGCAGCGCGGGGACTAGCGGTTACAATGAGCAGTTCTTC.

The chain couples TRBV6-5 to TRBJ1-1, with 7 bases fitting TRBD1. The CDR3 consists of 13 residues. The germline CDR1 and CDR2 sequences are MNHEY and SVGAGI. Trimming took 2 bases from V and 9 from J; bases not matched to a gene: 6. The chain's CDR3 is CASSYLGQAKAFF. CDR3 coding DNA: TGTGCCAGCAGTTACCTCGGACAGGCGAAAGCTTTCTTT.

The rearrangement joins TRBV13 to TRBJ1-1; D is ambiguous. The CDR3 totals 14 residues. Germline-derived CDR1 and CDR2 are PRHDT and FYEKMQ (reference sequence). The germline V and J ends were trimmed by 2 bases and 1 base, with 8 bases remaining between them. The CDR3 bases are TGTGCCAGCAGCTTATATGGAGGGAACACTGAAGCTTTCTTT. Translation: CASSLYGGNTEAFF. Full variable domain (outside the CDR3, taken from reference TRBV13 and TRBJ1-1): AAGVIQSPRHLIKEKRETATLKCYPIPRHDTVYWYQQGPGQDPQFLISFYEKMQSDKGSIPDRFSAQQFSDYHSELNMSSLELGDSALYFCASSLYGGNTEAFFGQGTRLTVV.

CDR3 in amino acids: CASSVGSVGELFF. For the CDR3, the DNA is TGTGCCAGCAGCGTAGGTTCTGTCGGGGAGCTGTTTTTT. The chain employs TRBV9 and TRBJ2-2, with no clear D. CDR1 and CDR2 from the germline V gene are SGDLS and YYNGEE. Trimming took 0 bases from V and 7 from J, leaving 7 bases between them. The CDR3 consists of 13 residues.

The gene calls are TRBV10-2 and TRBJ2-2, with D possibly matching TRBD1 (6 bases). The germline V gene encodes CDR1 WSHSY and CDR2 SAAADI. This CDR3 contains 14 residues. V lost 2 bases to trimming and J lost 5 bases, with 9 bases between them. The CDR3 sequence is CASSETGWTGELFF. The DNA for the CDR3 is TGCGCCAGCAGTGAGACAGGGTGGACCGGGGAGCTGTTTTTT.

The chain joins TRBV6-5 to TRBJ1-2, with 7 bases fitting TRBD1. The germline V gene has CDR1 MNHEY and CDR2 SVGAGI. V lost 6 bases to trimming and J lost 6 bases; unmatched junction nucleotides: 7. The CDR3 sequence is 13 residues long. The CDR3 bases are TGTGCCAGCAGCGACAGGGAGACGGATGGCTACACCTTC. Translation gives CASSDRETDGYTF.

This chain links TRBV4-1 with TRBJ2-6, with D tentatively TRBD2 (5 bases). Germline V gene sequence: CDR1 MGHRA, CDR2 YSYEKL. The CDR3 extends over 16 amino acids. V was cut by 1 base and J by 1 base, with 8 bases left in between. The CDR3 region has the DNA TGCGCCAGCAGCCAAGGAGGGAGTTCTGGGGCCAACGTCCTGACTTTC. Translated, it gives CASSQGGSSGANVLTF.

This clone appeared a few times. This rearrangement joins TRBV28 to TRBJ1-4; 7 positions match TRBD1. The CDR3 has 15 residues. Trimming at V came to 5 bases and at J to 8 bases, leaving 11 bases not matched to a gene. Germline V lookup: CDR1 MDHEN, CDR2 SYDVKM. The CDR3 region is CASSKNRGPTEKLFF. DNA of the CDR3: TGTGCCAGCAGTAAAAACAGGGGACCCACGGAAAAACTGTTTTTT.

This clone was seen only a few times. The chain carries TRBV5-1 and TRBJ1-2; the D is unclear. From germline, CDR1 is SGHRS and CDR2 YFSETQ. The ends were cut back, 6 bases at V and 4 bases at J, with 16 bases in the middle. The CDR3 is made up of 14 amino acids. The CDR3 DNA follows: TGCGCCAGCACCACCGACAAATCCTTCTATGGCTACACCTTC. Translating gives CASTTDKSFYGYTF.

This sequence joins TRBV11-2 and TRBJ2-7; D may be TRBD1 (5 bases). V lost 1 base, J lost 6 bases, and 16 bases lay in between. Germline assignment: CDR1 SGHAT and CDR2 FQNNGV. The CDR3 is made up of 15 amino acids. CDR3 residues: CASSLAEVGRAEQYF. The CDR3 DNA is TGTGCCAGCAGCTTAGCCGAGGTGGGCAGGGCCGAGCAGTACTTC.

The chain couples TRBV7-2 to TRBJ2-7; a possible D gene is TRBD1 (6 bases). CDR1 is SGHTA and CDR2 is FQGNSA in the germline V gene. V lost 5 bases and J lost 2, with 13 bases in between. The CDR3 is 14 amino acids. CDR3 region: CASSPLGAPYEQYF. CDR3 nucleotide sequence: TGTGCCAGCAGCCCTTTGGGGGCCCCCTACGAGCAGTACTTC.

The chain is built from TRBV5-6 and TRBJ1-2; 9 positions match TRBD1. The CDR3 is 19 residues long. Losses at the gene ends were 2 bases for V and 4 bases for J; bases not matched to a gene: 18. Germline-derived CDR1 and CDR2 are SGHDT and YYEEEE. The CDR3 DNA sequence: TGTGCCAGCAGCTTTGCAATAGGACAGGGGATCAAGGGGTCCTATGGCTACACCTTC. It encodes CASSFAIGQGIKGSYGYTF.

Details on this clone: The sample contains more than one DNA sequence encoding this CDR3. This chain connects TRBV28 to TRBJ2-7; D is unresolved. V was pared by 1 base and J by 4 bases, with 5 bases between. CDR3 size: 12 residues. CDR1 and CDR2 (germline): MDHEN, SYDVKM. CDR3 residues: CASSLSRYEQYF. The CDR3 DNA reads as TGTGCCAGCAGTTTATCTCGGTACGAGCAGTACTTC.